This T cell receptor beta chain was retrieved from a study of metastatic and nonmetastatic thyroid tumors. This clone appeared once. TCRdb re-clonotyped the PCR reads through MiXCR. The table records about 20,000 clones, approximately 29% of them present only once. Germline V lookup: CDR1 SGHRS, CDR2 YFSETQ. The CDR3 spans 14 residues. Trimming removed 2 bases from V and 6 bases from J; junction bases left unmatched: 8. Until they underwent thyroid surgery, no patient had received any treatment. The source of this sequence is a female donor with papillary thyroid cancer or a benign thyroid nodule (not recorded which). Some clones in this sample may be carry-over from other donors' samples. V gene TRBV5-1 combines with J gene TRBJ2-7; 7 bases agree with TRBD2. Sequenced sample: blood. CDR3 protein: CASSLSSGFFEQYF. CDR3 DNA sequence: TGCGCCAGCAGCTTATCTAGCGGCTTTTTCGAGCAGTACTTC.